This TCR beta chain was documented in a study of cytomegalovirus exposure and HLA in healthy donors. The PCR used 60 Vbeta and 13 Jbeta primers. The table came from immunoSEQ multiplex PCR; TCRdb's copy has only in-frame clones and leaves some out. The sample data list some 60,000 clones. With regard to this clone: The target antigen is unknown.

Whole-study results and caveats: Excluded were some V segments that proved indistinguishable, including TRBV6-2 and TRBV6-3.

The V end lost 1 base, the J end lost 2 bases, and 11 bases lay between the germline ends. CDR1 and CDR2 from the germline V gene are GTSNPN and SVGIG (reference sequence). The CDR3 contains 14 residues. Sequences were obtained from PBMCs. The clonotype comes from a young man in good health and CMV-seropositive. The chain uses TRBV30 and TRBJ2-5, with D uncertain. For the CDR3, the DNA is TGTGCCTGGAGTGCAGGTTACCTACAAGAGACCCAGTACTTC. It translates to CAWSAGYLQETQYF.